These 29 T cell receptor beta chains were all obtained from the same sample, sequenced in a study of cytomegalovirus exposure and HLA in healthy donors. PCR employed 60 Vbeta and 13 Jbeta primers. Some clones are missing from TCRdb's copy, which holds only in-frame ones; the method was immunoSEQ multiplex PCR. Of around 150,000 clones in the sample, about three fifths were seen once. The sample consisted of PBMCs. All receptors come from a woman aged 60 to 75 in good health and CMV-seropositive.

This chain joins TRBV7-9 and TRBJ2-3; 12 bases are shared with TRBD2. The V segment lost 5 bases and the J segment 0 bases; nucleotides outside the gene matches: 6. CDR1 and CDR2 from the germline V gene are SEHNR and FQNEAQ (reference sequence). The length of the CDR3 is 17 residues. The CDR3 spells CASSPGTSGFSTDTQYF. DNA for the CDR3: TGTGCCAGCAGCCCCGGGACTAGCGGGTTTAGCACAGATACGCAGTATTTT.

The chain joins TRBV5-1 to TRBJ2-7; 7 bases map to TRBD2. Germline V lookup: CDR1 SGHRS, CDR2 YFSETQ. Trimming took 3 bases from V and 4 from J; bases not matched to a gene: 13. The CDR3 extends over 16 amino acids. The CDR3 protein is CASSWAGESSLYEQYF. CDR3 nucleotide sequence: TGCGCCAGCAGCTGGGCGGGGGAGTCGTCATTGTACGAGCAGTACTTC.

This chain connects TRBV27 to TRBJ1-2, with 7 positions matching TRBD1. After removal of 6 bases from V and 5 bases from J, the junction contained 15 bases not matched to a gene. In germline, CDR1 is MNHEY, CDR2 SMNVEV (reference sequence). CDR3 length: 16 residues. CDR3 region: CASSSRAGGLIYGYTF. The CDR3 coding sequence is TGTGCCAGCAGCTCGCGGGCAGGGGGGTTGATTTATGGCTACACCTTC.

This clone was counted only a few times. The rearrangement uses TRBV7-3 and TRBJ2-1; 8 bases are a match to TRBD2. Germline assignment: CDR1 SGHTA and CDR2 FQGTGA. The CDR3 runs to 14 residues. V shed 4 bases, J shed 6 bases, and the junction held 5 bases outside the gene matches. The CDR3 DNA follows: TGTGCCAGCAGCTCTGTAGGACTAGCCAATGAGCAGTTCTTC. This codes for CASSSVGLANEQFF.

This clone was seen only a few times. V gene TRBV7-6 combines with J gene TRBJ2-7; maybe TRBD1 (6 bases). The germline V gene encodes CDR1 SGHVS and CDR2 FNYEAQ. There are 14 residues in the CDR3. The ends were cut back, 1 base at V and 5 bases at J, with 12 bases in the middle. CDR3 in DNA: TGTGCCAGCAGCTTAGGTCAGGGGTCTAACGAGCAGTACTTC. Translating gives CASSLGQGSNEQYF.

The chain employs TRBV5-1 and TRBJ1-3; tentatively, D is TRBD1 (6 bases). From germline, CDR1 is SGHRS and CDR2 YFSETQ. This CDR3 contains 17 residues. Trimming pared 0 bases from V and 0 bases from J, leaving 13 bases between. CDR3 bases: TGCGCCAGCAGCTTGGGGTCCAGGGACACCTCTGGAAACACCATATATTTT. It encodes CASSLGSRDTSGNTIYF.

The chain combines TRBV5-1 with TRBJ1-1, with TRBD1 as a possible D gene (6 bases). V lost 4 bases and J lost 5, with 12 bases in between. This CDR3 has 13 residues. The germline CDR1 and CDR2 sequences are SGHRS and YFSETQ. CDR3 coding DNA: TGCGCCAGCAGCCTGCAAGGACAGACTGAAGCTTTCTTT. It yields the protein CASSLQGQTEAFF.

The V call is TRBV18, the J call TRBJ1-1; possibly TRBD1 for D (5 bases). CDR1 is KGHSH, CDR2 LQKENI, per germline. Trimming stripped 5 bases from V and 4 bases from J, with 11 bases between. The CDR3 spans 13 residues. The CDR3 sequence is CASSADKSTEAFF. In DNA form, the CDR3 reads TGTGCCAGCTCAGCGGACAAAAGCACTGAAGCTTTCTTT.

This chain connects TRBV5-1 to TRBJ2-5, with 7 bases matching TRBD1. In germline, CDR1 is SGHRS, CDR2 YFSETQ. CDR3 length equals 13 residues. J was trimmed by 1 base and V by 3 bases; bases with no gene match: 0. The CDR3 nucleotides are TGCGCCAGCAGCTGGGACAGCCAAGAGACCCAGTACTTC. Protein: CASSWDSQETQYF.

V usage is TRBV28 and J usage is TRBJ1-1, with a tentative D call TRBD1 (5 bases). From germline, CDR1 is MDHEN and CDR2 SYDVKM. This CDR3 contains 15 residues. Trimming removed 6 bases from V and 10 bases from J, with 24 bases in between. CDR3 sequence (DNA): TGTGCCAGCAGCTTCACGCCGGAGGGGCGACGAAGAGCTTTCTTT. Encoded protein: CASSFTPEGRRRAFF.

This clone has a single count. This chain joins TRBV27 and TRBJ2-5; 11 bases agree with TRBD2. The CDR3 length is 13 residues. The V segment lost 2 bases and the J segment 7 bases; nucleotides outside the gene matches: 0. Germline-derived CDR1 and CDR2 are MNHEY and SMNVEV (reference sequence). The CDR3 region has the DNA TGTGCCAGCAGTTTAACTAGCGGGAGGACCCAGTACTTC. Its translation is CASSLTSGRTQYF.

This clone was found a few times. The V call is TRBV5-6, the J call TRBJ1-3; D uncertain. This CDR3 has 15 residues. Trimming cost V 0 bases and J 0 bases, with 7 bases left between them. In germline, CDR1 is SGHDT, CDR2 YYEEEE. CDR3 protein: CASSLGQSSGNTIYF. The CDR3 nucleotides are TGTGCCAGCAGCTTGGGACAAAGCTCTGGAAACACCATATATTTT.

This chain joins TRBV9 and TRBJ1-6; possibly TRBD1 for D (6 bases). In germline, CDR1 is SGDLS, CDR2 YYNGEE. CDR3 length equals 16 residues. Trimming stripped 3 bases from V and 0 bases from J, with 10 bases between. The DNA for the CDR3 is TGTGCCAGCAGCGATGACAGGTTCTCCTATAATTCACCCCTCCACTTT. It translates to CASSDDRFSYNSPLHF.

The chain carries TRBV18 and TRBJ2-1, with D unresolved. Trimming removed 0 bases at V and 5 bases at J, with 14 bases between. The CDR3 covers 16 residues. The germline gives CDR1 KGHSH, CDR2 LQKENI. The CDR3 protein is CASSPPIRSSNNEQFF. CDR3 coding DNA: TGTGCCAGCTCACCACCCATTAGGAGCAGCAACAATGAGCAGTTCTTC.

The rearrangement joins TRBV6-1 to TRBJ1-3; no definite D call. The V end was cut by 5 bases, the J end by 0 bases, with 8 bases between. The germline V gene has CDR1 MNHNS and CDR2 SASEGT. This CDR3 is built from 14 residues. The CDR3: CASSPLGSGNTIYF. The CDR3 bases are TGTGCCAGCAGTCCCCTCGGCTCTGGAAACACCATATATTTT.

This clone has only a few counts. The chain recombines TRBV28 with TRBJ2-7; the match to TRBD1 covers 7 bases. J was trimmed by 3 bases and V by 7 bases; bases with no gene match: 12. The germline gives CDR1 MDHEN, CDR2 SYDVKM. The CDR3 is 15 residues long. CDR3 residues: CASTTMRQGFYEQYF. CDR3 coding DNA: TGTGCCAGCACCACCATGCGACAGGGATTCTACGAGCAGTACTTC. The full variable domain, completed using reference TRBV28 and TRBJ2-7, is DVKVTQSSRYLVKRTGEKVFLECVQDMDHENMFWYRQDPGLGLRLIYFSYDVKMKEKGDIPEGYSVSREKKERFSLILESASTNQTSMYLCASTTMRQGFYEQYFGPGTRLTVT.

This clone was detected only once. The rearrangement joins TRBV30 to TRBJ2-7; 8 positions agree with TRBD1. Germline V lookup: CDR1 GTSNPN, CDR2 SVGIG (reference sequence). The CDR3 covers 13 residues. V lost 3 bases to trimming and J lost 2 bases; unmatched junction nucleotides: 3. In DNA, the CDR3 is TGTGCCTGGAGCCTGACAGGGGCCTACGAGCAGTACTTC. Protein sequence: CAWSLTGAYEQYF.

V usage is TRBV5-1 and J usage is TRBJ2-5, with D possibly matching TRBD2 (5 bases). CDR3 length equals 14 residues. V was clipped by 4 bases and J by 2 bases, with 12 bases between them. Germline V gene data show CDR1 as SGHRS and CDR2 as YFSETQ. For the CDR3, the DNA is TGCGCCAGCAGCCGTTCCGGGGTTCAAGAGACCCAGTACTTC. This encodes CASSRSGVQETQYF.

This clone has only a few counts. The rearrangement links TRBV7-2 to TRBJ2-1; TRBD2 matches at 9 bases. Germline assignment: CDR1 SGHTA and CDR2 FQGNSA. Trimming took 1 base from V and 5 from J; bases not matched to a gene: 3. The CDR3 spans 15 residues. CDR3 bases: TGTGCCAGCAGCTTAGTCTCTAGCGGGGACAATGAGCAGTTCTTC. Amino acid sequence: CASSLVSSGDNEQFF.

The chain recombines TRBV5-6 with TRBJ2-7, with 7 bases lining up with TRBD1. The germline V gene has CDR1 SGHDT and CDR2 YYEEEE. This CDR3 has 12 amino acids. V lost 0 bases and J lost 6; bases outside the gene matches: 0. This CDR3 is CASSLAGGEQYF. The CDR3 nucleotides are TGTGCCAGCAGCTTGGCAGGGGGCGAGCAGTACTTC. The variable domain in full, completed from reference TRBV5-6 and TRBJ2-7, reads DAGVTQSPTHLIKTRGQQVTLRCSPKSGHDTVSWYQQALGQGPQFIFQYYEEEERQRGNFPDRFSGHQFPNYSSELNVNALLLGDSALYLCASSLAGGEQYFGPGTRLTVT.

This clone appeared a few times. This chain links TRBV10-3 with TRBJ2-1; 9 bases agree with TRBD1. Germline-derived CDR1 and CDR2 are ENHRY and SYGVKD. There are 16 residues in the CDR3. V shed 2 bases and J 7 bases; nucleotides not matched to a gene: 9. The CDR3 DNA follows: TGTGCCATCAGTGAGGACCCGGGGACAGGGCAGAATGAGCAGTTCTTC. The encoded protein is CAISEDPGTGQNEQFF.

The chain combines TRBV11-3 with TRBJ1-1; 9 nucleotides align to TRBD1. J gave up 1 base and V 5 bases, and 2 bases lay outside the gene matches. The CDR3 is 14 amino acids. Germline V lookup: CDR1 SGHNT, CDR2 YENEEA. The CDR3 coding sequence is TGTGCCAGCAGCAAGGGACAGGGGAACACTGAAGCTTTCTTT. This sequence encodes CASSKGQGNTEAFF.

This chain joins TRBV27 and TRBJ1-6; D might be TRBD1 (6 bases). The V end was cut by 2 bases, the J end by 3 bases, with 8 bases between. CDR1 MNHEY and CDR2 SMNVEV come from the germline V gene (reference sequence). The CDR3 totals 15 residues. CDR3: CASSLGTNYNSPLHF. CDR3 coding DNA: TGTGCCAGCAGTTTAGGGACAAACTATAATTCACCCCTCCACTTT.

The chain is built from TRBV9 and TRBJ1-2; possibly TRBD1 for D (5 bases). Germline V CDR1 and CDR2: SGDLS, YYNGEE. The V end lost 0 bases, the J end lost 7 bases, and 13 bases lay between the germline ends. CDR3 length: 14 residues. In DNA, the CDR3 is TGTGCCAGCAGCGTAGGACCCGGGAGGGGTGGCTACACCTTC. It encodes CASSVGPGRGGYTF. Using reference TRBV9 and TRBJ1-2 for the parts outside the CDR3, the full variable domain is DSGVTQTPKHLITATGQRVTLRCSPRSGDLSVYWYQQSLDQGLQFLIQYYNGEERAKGNILERFSAQQFPDLHSELNLSSLELGDSALYFCASSVGPGRGGYTFGSGTRLTVV.

This rearrangement joins TRBV7-2 to TRBJ1-1; tentative D call: TRBD1 (6 bases). Trimming removed 5 bases at V and 4 bases at J, with 14 bases between. From germline, CDR1 is SGHTA and CDR2 FQGNSA. The CDR3 is 14 residues long. DNA for the CDR3: TGTGCCAGCAGCCCTCCGGACAGCTTCACTGAAGCTTTCTTT. Encoded protein: CASSPPDSFTEAFF.

The chain has TRBV7-2 and TRBJ2-7; 9 positions match TRBD1. CDR1 SGHTA and CDR2 FQGNSA come from the germline V gene. The CDR3 consists of 15 residues. V lost 5 bases, J lost 5 bases, and 10 bases stayed unmatched. The CDR3 protein is CASSLWTGAINEQYF. In DNA form, the CDR3 reads TGTGCCAGCAGCCTTTGGACAGGGGCGATTAACGAGCAGTACTTC.

The V call is TRBV9, the J call TRBJ2-1, with 11 bases aligning to TRBD2. The CDR3 contains 17 residues. The V segment lost 0 bases and the J segment 0 bases; nucleotides outside the gene matches: 2. Germline CDR1 SGDLS, CDR2 YYNGEE. The DNA for the CDR3 is TGTGCCAGCAGCGTAGGTCTAGCGGGAGGCTCCTACAATGAGCAGTTCTTC. Its protein product is CASSVGLAGGSYNEQFF.

The J gene is TRBJ2-4, the V gene TRBV18; 9 nucleotides agree with TRBD2. V shed 1 base, J shed 7 bases, and the junction held 5 bases outside the gene matches. CDR3 size: 15 residues. Germline loops: CDR1 KGHSH, CDR2 LQKENI. CDR3: CASSPLAGAGNIQYF. In nucleotides, the CDR3 is TGTGCCAGCTCACCACTAGCGGGAGCAGGGAACATTCAGTACTTC.

This clone was found a few times. V is TRBV5-4 and J is TRBJ2-3; weak D call: TRBD2 (5 bases). V lost 2 bases and J lost 1, with 17 bases in between. This CDR3 region has 17 residues. CDR1 is SGHNT, CDR2 YYREEE, per germline (reference sequence). The CDR3 loop reads CASSFNVREDRTDTQYF. CDR3 sequence (DNA): TGTGCCAGCAGCTTCAATGTCCGGGAAGATCGCACAGATACGCAGTATTTT. Full variable domain (rest looked up from reference TRBV5-4 and TRBJ2-3): ETGVTQSPTHLIKTRGQQVTLRCSSQSGHNTVSWYQQALGQGPQFIFQYYREEENGRGNFPPRFSGLQFPNYSSELNVNALELDDSALYLCASSFNVREDRTDTQYFGPGTRLTVL.